This is a list of T cell receptor beta chains from one sample in a study of blood T cell repertoires in COVID-19. The repertoire was sequenced with immunoSEQ multiplex PCR; TCRdb's copy has only in-frame clones and lacks some. The table lists fewer than 350,000 clones, 85% of them singletons, with 2% to 3% in the top ten. The sequencing sample was made of PBMCs or T cells enriched from blood (not recorded which). Receptors originate from a woman aged 50 to 65 who had recovered from COVID-19. The CDR3 runs from the conserved cysteine through the conserved F or W. A D gene is named only where the DNA matches it firmly. Some rows mark clone size as missing; the rest say once, few, many or name a class of expanded clone.

d_call	j_call	clone_size	v_call	cdr3_aa	cdr3_nt
TRBD1	TRBJ1-4	.	TRBV5-4	CASSYRGGEKLFF	TGTGCCAGCAGCTACAGGGGGGGTGAAAAACTGTTTTTT
TRBD2	TRBJ2-5	.	TRBV27	CASSWASGLTQYF	TGTGCCAGCAGTTGGGCTAGCGGGTTGACCCAGTACTTC
.	TRBJ1-4	.	TRBV5-1	CASSLKGGSEKLFF	TGCGCCAGCAGCTTAAAAGGAGGGTCGGAAAAACTGTTTTTT
.	TRBJ2-1	.	TRBV6-1	CASSEDRGRYNEQFF	TGTGCCAGCAGTGAGGACAGAGGTCGCTACAATGAGCAGTTCTTC
.	TRBJ2-6	once	TRBV3-1/TRBV3-2	CASSRGTGSGANVLTF	TGTGCCAGCAGCCGGGGTACGGGATCTGGGGCCAACGTCCTGACTTTC
TRBD1	TRBJ1-4	.	TRBV5-1	CASSGWTGGRENEKLFF	TGCGCCAGCAGCGGATGGACAGGCGGTAGGGAAAATGAAAAACTGTTTTTT
TRBD1	TRBJ2-1	.	TRBV29-1	CSVEGQGVSNNEQFF	TGCAGCGTTGAAGGGCAGGGGGTCTCCAACAATGAGCAGTTCTTC
.	TRBJ1-4	.	TRBV6-5	CASSYSAVEKLFF	TGTGCCAGCAGTTACTCAGCGGTGGAAAAACTGTTTTTT
TRBD2	TRBJ2-3	.	TRBV10-3	CAISDGRAPDTQYF	TGTGCCATCAGTGACGGGAGGGCCCCAGATACGCAGTATTTT
.	TRBJ1-3	.	TRBV6-5	CASSSSVTASGNTIYF	.
TRBD1	TRBJ1-3	.	TRBV7-2	CASSSQGKERNTIYF	TGTGCCAGCAGCTCACAGGGGAAGGAACGAAACACCATATATTTT
.	TRBJ2-5	once	TRBV7-8	CASSLVAGLRQETQYF	TGTGCCAGCAGCTTAGTGGCGGGACTGAGACAAGAGACCCAGTACTTC
.	TRBJ2-3	.	TRBV18	CASSTPRADTQYF	TGTGCCAGCTCAACTCCCAGGGCAGATACGCAGTATTTT
TRBD1	TRBJ1-6	.	TRBV6-5	CASVEVTGGRPLHF	TGTGCCAGCGTGGAAGTGACAGGGGGTCGGCCCCTCCACTTT
.	TRBJ2-5	.	TRBV5-1	CASSSALGQQETQYF	TGCGCCAGCAGCTCGGCCCTTGGACAGCAAGAGACCCAGTACTTC
TRBD1	TRBJ2-1	.	TRBV18	CASSPIPQGVSYNEQFF	TGTGCCAGCTCACCAATTCCCCAGGGGGTGTCCTACAATGAGCAGTTCTTC
.	TRBJ2-1	.	TRBV27	CAAGLHSYNEQFF	TGTGCCGCGGGGCTTCATTCCTACAATGAGCAGTTCTTC
.	TRBJ1-1	.	TRBV6-5	CASRVSLNTEAFF	TGTGCCAGCAGAGTTAGCCTAAACACTGAAGCTTTTTTT
TRBD1	TRBJ1-5	.	TRBV7-8	CASSRGYSGTGDDYSNQPQHF	TGTGCCAGCAGCAGGGGATATTCCGGGACAGGGGATGACTATAGCAATCAGCCCCAGCATTTT
.	TRBJ1-2	.	TRBV11-1	CASSLVGAYGYTF	TGTGCCAGCAGCTTAGTTGGGGCGTATGGCTACACCTTC
.	TRBJ2-7	.	TRBV3-1/TRBV3-2	CASSRRDNSYEQYF	TGTGCCAGCAGCAGAAGGGACAACTCCTACGAGCAGTACTTC
.	TRBJ1-4	.	TRBV10-2	CASSEWLNEKLFF	TGCGCCAGCAGTGAGTGGCTCAATGAAAAACTGTTTTTT
TRBD2	TRBJ2-7	.	TRBV5-1	CASSFTSGGAYEQYF	TGCGCCAGCAGCTTTACTAGCGGGGGGGCCTACGAGCAGTACTTC
.	TRBJ1-4	.	TRBV29-1	CSVEDPTETNEKLFF	TGCAGCGTTGAAGATCCCACAGAAACTAATGAAAAACTGTTTTTT
.	TRBJ1-6	.	TRBV7-3	CASSVGAGDSPLHF	TGTGCCAGCAGCGTAGGGGCAGGAGATTCACCCCTCCACTTT
.	TRBJ1-1	.	TRBV25-1	CASSLSVGGRIVSEAFF	TGTGCCAGCAGTCTCTCGGTGGGGGGGCGTATTGTCTCTGAAGCTTTCTTT